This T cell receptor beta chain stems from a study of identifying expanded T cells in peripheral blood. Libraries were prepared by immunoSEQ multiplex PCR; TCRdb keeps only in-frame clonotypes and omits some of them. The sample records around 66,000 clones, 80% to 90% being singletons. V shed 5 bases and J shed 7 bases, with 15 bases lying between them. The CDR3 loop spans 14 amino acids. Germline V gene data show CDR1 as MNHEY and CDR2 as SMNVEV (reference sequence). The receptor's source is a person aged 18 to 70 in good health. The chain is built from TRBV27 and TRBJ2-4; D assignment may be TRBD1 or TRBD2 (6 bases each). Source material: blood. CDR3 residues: CASSPRGPSNIQYF. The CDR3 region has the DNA TGTGCCAGCAGTCCCCGGGGGCCCAGTAACATTCAGTACTTC.